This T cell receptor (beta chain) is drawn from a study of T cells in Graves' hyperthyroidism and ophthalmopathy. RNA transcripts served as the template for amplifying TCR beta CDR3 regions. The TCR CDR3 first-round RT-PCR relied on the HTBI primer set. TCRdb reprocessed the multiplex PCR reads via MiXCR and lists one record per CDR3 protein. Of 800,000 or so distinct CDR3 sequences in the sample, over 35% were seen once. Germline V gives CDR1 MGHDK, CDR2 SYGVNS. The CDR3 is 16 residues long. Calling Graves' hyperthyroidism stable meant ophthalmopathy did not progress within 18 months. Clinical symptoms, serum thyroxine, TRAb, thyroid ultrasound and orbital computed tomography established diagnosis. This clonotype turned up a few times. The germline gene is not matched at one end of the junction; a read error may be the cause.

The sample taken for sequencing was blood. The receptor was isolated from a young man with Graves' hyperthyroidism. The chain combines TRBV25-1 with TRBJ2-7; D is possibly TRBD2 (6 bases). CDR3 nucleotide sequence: TGCGCCAGCAGTGAGGAGGGGCTCGAGTTCCCGTACGAGCAGTACTTC. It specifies CASSEEGLEFPYEQYF.